Reported below is one TCR beta chain. This clonotype was seen repeatedly, ten times or more. Its antigen is not yet known. No base quality information exists; no much larger clone differs at one position. These reads were obtained on an Illumina NovaSeq 6000. TCRalpha and TCRbeta cDNA libraries were built by 5'RACE with constant-segment primers, adding sample barcodes and unique molecular identifiers. Trizol reagent was used to extract RNA from every sample. Library amplification was performed in two PCR steps, and a second sample barcode and Illumina TruSeq adapters were introduced in the second step. Libraries were sequenced on an Illumina NovaSeq with 2 x 150 bp paired-end reads. Under the source paper's analysis protocol: Reads were demultiplexed and collapsed into UMI-guided consensus sequences with migec v1.2.7. With mixcr v2.1.11, UMI consensuses were aligned to TRA and TRB V and J templates and assembled into clonotypes. Expanded or contracted clonotypes were those called significant by both edgeR and NoisET, with noise models trained on biological replicates. For edgeR calls, the thresholds were a false discovery rate-adjusted p below 0.01 and a log2 fold-change of 1. PCA with hierarchical clustering of max-normalized trajectories of the 1000 most abundant clonotypes was used as exploratory dynamics analysis. Separately sequenced CD4+ and CD8+ repertoires were used to assign a CD4 or CD8 phenotype to each responding clone. In-frame beta chains were kept once TCRdb had trimmed the public reads at Q25 with fastp and called clones with MiXCR. Every entry covers one CDR3 protein and lists the most common genes and DNA from its rows. TCRdb's processing, not the study's, gives the V and J calls here. This sample is represented by roughly 450,000 distinct CDR3 sequences; 18% of them were singletons. 12% of the sample is in the top ten clones.

The trim is 2 bases for V and 2 bases for J, with a gap of 10 bases between the germline ends. There are 13 amino acids in the CDR3, from cysteine to phenylalanine inclusive. The read is trimmed to its CDR3 DNA, 39 bases read in frame from base 1. CDR1 and CDR2, looked up from the germline V gene, are SQVTM and ANQGSEA. The data derive from a study of T-cell memory formation after mild COVID-19 (dated by TCRdb to about 2021). Regarding the research as a whole: TCR sequence clusters from the two donors were found to be largely donor specific. T-cell clones expanding and contracting after mild COVID-19 in two donors were tracked by longitudinal TCRalpha and TCRbeta repertoire sequencing. The cohort comprised two young, previously healthy adult volunteers, one female and one male. General study outcomes and caveats: Only a couple of mild cases were covered in the study, and larger cohorts including severe cases with pre-infection samples were considered necessary. The second-wave clones that peaked on day 37 were not confirmed to be SARS-CoV-2 specific. The detection of some responding clones in pre-infection memory suggests that pre-existing cross-reactive memory T cells joined the SARS-CoV-2 response. Balanced CD4/CD8 phenotypes were observed for clones contracting from day 15 to 85, whereas a bias towards CD4+ was observed for a second wave of clones expanding from day 15 to 37. Contracting CD4+ clones were located mainly in the CM and EM memory subsets, whereas CD8+ clones were found to be enriched in EMRA.

Ficoll-Paque density gradient centrifugation was the method used to isolate PBMCs. The receptor comes from an adult woman who had mild COVID-19 (a few samples of this study predate the infection). The sample titles of this study are shuffled in the database, so cell type and time point are left out; the donor was told from shared clones. Input material: PBMCs or a T cell subset sorted from them (not recorded which). The V and J segments used are TRBV29-1 and TRBJ2-7; the D segment is perhaps TRBD1 or TRBD2, each sharing 6 matched bases. The CDR3 here reads CSVETGATYEQYF. At the DNA level, the sequence is TGCAGCGTTGAAACGGGGGCAACCTACGAGCAGTACTTC.